Below are 20 T cell receptor beta chains sequenced from a single sample in a study of T cell responses to AZD1222 COVID-19 vaccine. Generated by immunoSEQ multiplex PCR, the TCRdb table keeps only in-frame clones and is missing some. The data hold 100,000 to 150,000 clones, with about 79% observed a single time. The material sequenced was peripheral blood, taken 28 days after the second AZD1222 dose. These receptors were obtained from an adult who received the AZD1222 COVID-19 vaccine.

The chain has TRBV11-2 and TRBJ1-1; perhaps TRBD1 as D (5 bases). In germline, CDR1 is SGHAT, CDR2 FQNNGV. This CDR3 is 15 amino acids long. Trimming removed 4 bases from V and 5 bases from J, with 17 bases in between. The CDR3 region is CASSSPPGSNTEAFF. The CDR3 coding sequence is TGTGCCAGCAGCTCCCCCCCAGGGAGCAATACTGAAGCTTTCTTT. Based on the CDR3 plus reference TRBV11-2 and TRBJ1-1, the full variable domain is EAGVAQSPRYKIIEKRQSVAFWCNPISGHATLYWYQQILGQGPKLLIQFQNNGVVDDSQLPKDRFSAERLKGVDSTLKIQPAKLEDSAVYLCASSSPPGSNTEAFFGQGTRLTVV.

The chain employs TRBV7-2 and TRBJ2-4; D gene unclear. The CDR3 sequence is 14 residues long. The ends were cut back, 1 base at V and 7 bases at J, with 11 bases in the middle. The V gene's germline CDR1 is SGHTA and CDR2 FQGNSA. The CDR3 region has the DNA TGTGCCAGCAGCTTAGTTTCCGCGGAGAACATTCAGTACTTC. This encodes CASSLVSAENIQYF.

The chain couples TRBV10-1 to TRBJ1-2, with D possibly TRBD1 on 5 matching bases. This CDR3 has 16 amino acids. Trimming cost V 3 bases and J 7 bases, with 21 bases left between them. The V gene's germline CDR1 is WNHNN and CDR2 SYGVQD (reference sequence). CDR3 loop: CASSDRGKVGSGGYTF. CDR3 in DNA: TGCGCCAGCAGTGATCGGGGGAAGGTAGGATCGGGTGGCTACACCTTC.

This chain links TRBV29-1 with TRBJ2-3; TRBD2 aligns across 10 bases. Germline lookup yields CDR1 SQVTM and CDR2 ANQGSEA. V gave up 4 bases and J gave up 2 bases; unmatched junction bases: 6. The CDR3 loop spans 15 amino acids. CDR3 DNA: TGCAGCGTTGCTGAACTAGCGGGGTTCACAGATACGCAGTATTTT. This translates into CSVAELAGFTDTQYF.

This clone has a handful of counts. V gene TRBV21-1 combines with J gene TRBJ1-1. TRBV21-1 is flagged as a pseudogene. The CDR3 runs to 9 residues. In DNA, the CDR3 is TGTGCCAGCCCCCTGGGGGCTTTCTTT. Protein: CASPLGAFF.

J is TRBJ2-7 and V is TRBV19; 7 bases are a match to TRBD1. Germline-derived CDR1 and CDR2 are LNHDA and SQIVND (reference sequence). CDR3 length: 15 amino acids. V dropped 3 bases and J dropped 3; count of bases not matched to a gene: 8. DNA for the CDR3: TGTGCCAGTAGTATTCGGGACAGAGGGGGCTACGAGCAGTACTTC. This encodes CASSIRDRGGYEQYF.

V and J are TRBV27 and TRBJ2-7; maybe TRBD1 (6 bases). Looked up from germline, CDR1 is MNHEY and CDR2 is SMNVEV (reference sequence). The CDR3 has 14 amino acids. V was trimmed by 5 bases and J by 3 bases, leaving 14 bases between them. The DNA for the CDR3 is TGTGCCAGCAGTCGGTCCCAGGGGTTCTACGAGCAGTACTTC. Translating it yields CASSRSQGFYEQYF.

J is TRBJ1-2 and V is TRBV4-3; D is ambiguous. The germline CDR1 and CDR2 sequences are LGHNA and YSLEER. The CDR3 runs to 15 residues. V dropped 0 bases and J dropped 2 bases, with 10 bases sitting between them. The CDR3 region has the DNA TGCGCCAGCAGCCAAGATTCCATGCAGAACTATGGCTACACCTTC. It specifies CASSQDSMQNYGYTF.

The CDR3 bases are TGTGCCAGCAGCTTAGAAGGTAGACGCACCGGGGAGCTGTTTTTT. Translation: CASSLEGRRTGELFF. The rearrangement uses TRBV7-6 and TRBJ2-2; D gene unclear. In germline, CDR1 is SGHVS, CDR2 FNYEAQ. Trimming pared 1 base from V and 4 bases from J, leaving 10 bases between. The length of the CDR3 is 15 residues.

The rearrangement links TRBV7-9 to TRBJ1-4; no reliable D call. The CDR3 length is 13 residues. In germline, CDR1 is SEHNR, CDR2 FQNEAQ (reference sequence). V lost 1 base and J lost 7, with 7 bases in between. CDR3 sequence reads: CASSLEGGEKLFF. The CDR3 DNA reads as TGTGCCAGCAGCTTAGAGGGAGGTGAAAAACTGTTTTTT.

The chain uses TRBV18 and TRBJ1-1; TRBD1 might be the D (5 bases). Trimming removed 2 bases at V and 4 bases at J, with 17 bases between. The CDR3 is 16 amino acids. Germline V gene lookup returns CDR1 KGHSH and CDR2 LQKENI. CDR3 in amino acids: CASSPSWSGGSTEAFF. The CDR3 DNA follows: TGTGCCAGCTCACCAAGCTGGTCCGGGGGAAGCACTGAAGCTTTCTTT.

This chain joins TRBV28 and TRBJ1-2, with 9 bases fitting TRBD1. V lost 6 bases, J lost 7 bases, and 3 bases stayed unmatched. CDR1 is MDHEN, CDR2 SYDVKM, per germline. The CDR3 runs to 12 residues. CDR3 nucleotide sequence: TGTGCCAGCAGGTTGACAGGGGGTGGCTACACCTTC. Amino acids: CASRLTGGGYTF.

This clone was counted once. The chain is built from TRBV7-2 and TRBJ2-3, with TRBD1 as a possible D gene (6 bases). Per the germline V gene, CDR1 is SGHTA and CDR2 is FQGNSA. V was trimmed by 1 base and J by 1 base, leaving 12 bases between them. The CDR3 length is 16 residues. The CDR3 loop reads CASSLGTGPGTDTQYF. CDR3 coding DNA: TGTGCCAGCAGCTTAGGTACAGGGCCTGGCACAGATACGCAGTATTTT. Based on the CDR3 plus reference TRBV7-2 and TRBJ2-3, the full variable domain is GAGVSQSPSNKVTEKGKDVELRCDPISGHTALYWYRQSLGQGLEFLIYFQGNSAPDKSGLPSDRFSAERTGGSVSTLTIQRTQQEDSAVYLCASSLGTGPGTDTQYFGPGTRLTVL.

V gene TRBV2 combines with J gene TRBJ1-5; TRBD1 aligns across 7 bases. V shed 7 bases and J 6 bases; nucleotides not matched to a gene: 6. The CDR3 has 13 residues. Germline assignment: CDR1 SNHLY and CDR2 FYNNEI. CDR3 nucleotides: TGTGCCAGCACAACAGGGGAGGGTCAGCCCCAGCATTTT. Its protein product is CASTTGEGQPQHF.

The rearrangement joins TRBV4-1 to TRBJ1-6, with 9 bases lining up with TRBD1. CDR3 length equals 16 residues. V shed 5 bases, J shed 7 bases, and the junction held 9 bases outside the gene matches. The germline gives CDR1 MGHRA, CDR2 YSYEKL. CDR3 nucleotides: TGCGCCAGCAGCTCAACGCCCGGGACAGGGAATTCACCCCTCCACTTT. This encodes CASSSTPGTGNSPLHF.

The rearrangement uses TRBV6-5 and TRBJ1-6; D is perhaps TRBD1 (6 bases). Trimming shortened V by 11 bases and J by 10 bases, and 15 bases separated the two germline ends. Germline V gene sequence: CDR1 MNHEY, CDR2 SVGAGI. There are 12 residues in the CDR3. This chain's CDR3 is CAAHRVDSPLHF. The CDR3 nucleotides are TGTGCCGCGCACAGGGTAGACTCACCCCTCCACTTT.

This clone occurred once. This chain links TRBV28 with TRBJ2-5, with TRBD1 matching over 10 bases. The germline V gene encodes CDR1 MDHEN and CDR2 SYDVKM. The ends lost 7 bases at V and 4 bases at J; junction bases unmatched: 9. The CDR3 spans 15 residues. CDR3 loop: CASNRPRQGAETQYF. In DNA, the CDR3 is TGTGCCAGCAACCGTCCCCGACAGGGGGCAGAGACCCAGTACTTC.

This clone was recorded a few times. V gene TRBV27 combines with J gene TRBJ2-1, with a weak D call TRBD1 (6 bases). This CDR3 has 13 amino acids. CDR1 is MNHEY, CDR2 SMNVEV, per germline (reference sequence). Between the trimmed V and J ends, which lost 8 bases and 8 bases, there was a span of 16 bases. The CDR3 nucleotides read TGTGCCAGCGGAATACTACAGGGCGATGAGCAGTTCTTC. This codes for CASGILQGDEQFF.

The V gene is TRBV6-5, the J gene TRBJ2-7; 7 positions agree with TRBD1. CDR3 length: 13 amino acids. Trimming cost V 7 bases and J 6 bases; bases outside gene matches: 9. CDR1 and CDR2 from the germline V gene are MNHEY and SVGAGI. CDR3 in DNA: TGTGCCAGCAACCCCCGACAGGGAAGCGAGCAGTACTTC. This gives the protein CASNPRQGSEQYF.

The chain uses TRBV12-3 or TRBV12-4 and TRBJ1-2; TRBD1 matches 7 bases. With 8 bases clipped from V and 7 bases from J, the junction kept 7 bases outside the gene matches. The CDR3 has 12 residues. CDR3 sequence (DNA): TGTGCCAGCGGACAGGACGACCGTGGCTACACCTTC. Protein sequence: CASGQDDRGYTF.